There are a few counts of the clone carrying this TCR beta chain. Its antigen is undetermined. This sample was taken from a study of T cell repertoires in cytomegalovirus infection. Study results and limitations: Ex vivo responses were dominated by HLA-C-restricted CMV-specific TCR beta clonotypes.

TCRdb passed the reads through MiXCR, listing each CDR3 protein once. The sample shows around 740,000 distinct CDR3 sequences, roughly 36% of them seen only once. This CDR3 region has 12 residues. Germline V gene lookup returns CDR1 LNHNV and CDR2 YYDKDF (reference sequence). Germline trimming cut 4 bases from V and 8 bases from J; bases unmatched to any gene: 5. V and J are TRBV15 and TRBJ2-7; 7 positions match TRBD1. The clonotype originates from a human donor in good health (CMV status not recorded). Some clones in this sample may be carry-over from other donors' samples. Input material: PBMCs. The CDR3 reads CATSTPRGQQYF. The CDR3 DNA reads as TGTGCCACCAGCACCCCGAGGGGGCAGCAGTACTTC.